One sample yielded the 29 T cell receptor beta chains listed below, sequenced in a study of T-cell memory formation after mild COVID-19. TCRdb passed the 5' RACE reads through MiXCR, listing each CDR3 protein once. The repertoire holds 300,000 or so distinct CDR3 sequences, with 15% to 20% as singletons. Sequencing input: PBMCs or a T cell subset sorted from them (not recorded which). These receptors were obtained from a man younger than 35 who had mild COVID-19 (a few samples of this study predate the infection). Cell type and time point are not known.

DNA for the CDR3: TGTGCCAGTAGTATAGGAGGAGGGGCCGGGGGAGATACGCAGTATTTT. Its translation is CASSIGGGAGGDTQYF. This chain joins TRBV19 and TRBJ2-3; tentatively, D is TRBD2 (6 bases). There are 16 residues in the CDR3. Germline CDR1 and CDR2: LNHDA and SQIVND (reference sequence). V was shortened by 1 base and J by 5 bases, with 16 bases between the two germline ends.

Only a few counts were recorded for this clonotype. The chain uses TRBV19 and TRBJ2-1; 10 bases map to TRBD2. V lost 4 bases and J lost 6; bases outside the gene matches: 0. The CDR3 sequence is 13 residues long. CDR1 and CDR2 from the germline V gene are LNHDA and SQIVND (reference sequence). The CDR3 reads CASSKRGGNEQFF. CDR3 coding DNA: TGTGCCAGTAGTAAGCGGGGGGGCAATGAGCAGTTCTTC.

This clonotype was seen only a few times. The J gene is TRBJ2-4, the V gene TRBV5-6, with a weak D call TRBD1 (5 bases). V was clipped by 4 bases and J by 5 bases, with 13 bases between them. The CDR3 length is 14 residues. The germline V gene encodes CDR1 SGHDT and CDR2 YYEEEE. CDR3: CASSPETEENIQYF. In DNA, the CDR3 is TGTGCCAGCAGCCCAGAGACAGAGGAAAACATTCAGTACTTC.

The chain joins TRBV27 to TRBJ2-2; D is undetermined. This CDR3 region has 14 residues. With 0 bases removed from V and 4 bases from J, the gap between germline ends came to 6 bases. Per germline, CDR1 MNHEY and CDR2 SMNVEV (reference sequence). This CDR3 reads CASSLSVGTGELFF. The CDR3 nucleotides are TGTGCCAGCAGTTTATCGGTAGGCACCGGGGAGCTGTTTTTT.

In nucleotides, the CDR3 is TGTGCCAGCACACAGGGGACAAATTCACCCCTCCACTTT. Amino acids: CASTQGTNSPLHF. The chain couples TRBV12-3 or TRBV12-4 to TRBJ1-6; 7 bases map to TRBD1. J lost 7 bases, V lost 7 bases, and 4 bases had no gene match. The length of the CDR3 is 13 residues.

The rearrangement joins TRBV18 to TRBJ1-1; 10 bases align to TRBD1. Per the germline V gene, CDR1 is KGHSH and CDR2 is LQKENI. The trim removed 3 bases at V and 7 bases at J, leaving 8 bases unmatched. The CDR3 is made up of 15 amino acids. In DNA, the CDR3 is TGTGCCAGCTCACCGGGGGACAGGGGCGGCCTTGAAGCTTTCTTT. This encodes CASSPGDRGGLEAFF.

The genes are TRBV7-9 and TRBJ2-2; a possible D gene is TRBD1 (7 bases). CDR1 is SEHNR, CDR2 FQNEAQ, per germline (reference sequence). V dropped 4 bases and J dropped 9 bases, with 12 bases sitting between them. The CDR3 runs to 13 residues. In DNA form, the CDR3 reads TGTGCCAGCAGCTCAGGGGGGAGCAGGGAGCTGTTTTTT. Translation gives CASSSGGSRELFF.

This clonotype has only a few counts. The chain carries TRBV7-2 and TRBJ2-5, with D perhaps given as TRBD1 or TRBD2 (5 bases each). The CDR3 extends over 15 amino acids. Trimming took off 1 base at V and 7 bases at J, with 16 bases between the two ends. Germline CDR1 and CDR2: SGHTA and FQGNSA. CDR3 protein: CASSLEFGAGTTQYF. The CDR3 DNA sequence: TGTGCCAGCAGCTTAGAATTTGGGGCAGGGACGACCCAGTACTTC.

The CDR3 DNA reads TGCAGTGCTAGAGGGCTCGAACGGGGGGCCTACGAGCAGTACTTC. This encodes CSARGLERGAYEQYF. The chain combines TRBV20-1 with TRBJ2-7; 7 nucleotides line up with TRBD2. V dropped 1 base and J dropped 2; count of bases not matched to a gene: 8. Germline V gene lookup returns CDR1 DFQATT and CDR2 SNEGSKA (reference sequence). The CDR3 length is 15 residues.

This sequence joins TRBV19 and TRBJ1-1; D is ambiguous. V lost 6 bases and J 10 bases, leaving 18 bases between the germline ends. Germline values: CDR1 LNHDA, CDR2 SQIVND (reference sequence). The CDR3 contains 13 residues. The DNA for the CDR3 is TGTGCCAGTAGCACGCGTGGTGGGGTGGGAGCTTTCTTT. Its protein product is CASSTRGGVGAFF.

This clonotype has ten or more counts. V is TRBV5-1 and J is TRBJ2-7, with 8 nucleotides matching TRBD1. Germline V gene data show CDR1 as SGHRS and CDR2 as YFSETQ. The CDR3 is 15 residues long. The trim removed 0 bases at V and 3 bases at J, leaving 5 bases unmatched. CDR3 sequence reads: CASSLGTGMGYEQYF. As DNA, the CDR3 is TGCGCCAGCAGCTTGGGGACAGGGATGGGCTACGAGCAGTACTTC.

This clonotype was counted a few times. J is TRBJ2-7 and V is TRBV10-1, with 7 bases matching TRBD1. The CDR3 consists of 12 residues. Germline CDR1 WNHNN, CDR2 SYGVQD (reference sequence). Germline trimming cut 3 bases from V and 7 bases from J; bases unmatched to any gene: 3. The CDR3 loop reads CASSDRGTEQYF. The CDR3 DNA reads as TGCGCCAGCAGTGACAGGGGGACAGAGCAGTACTTC.

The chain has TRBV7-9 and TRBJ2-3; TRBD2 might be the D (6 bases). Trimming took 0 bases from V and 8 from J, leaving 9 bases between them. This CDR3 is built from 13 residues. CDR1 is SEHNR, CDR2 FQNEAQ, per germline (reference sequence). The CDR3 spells CASSLAFGGTQYF. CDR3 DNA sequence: TGTGCCAGCAGCTTAGCTTTCGGGGGTACGCAGTATTTT.

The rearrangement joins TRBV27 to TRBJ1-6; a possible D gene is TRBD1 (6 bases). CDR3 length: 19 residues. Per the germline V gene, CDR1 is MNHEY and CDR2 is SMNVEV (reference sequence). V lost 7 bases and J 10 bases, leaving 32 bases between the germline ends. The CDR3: CASTQRGGGKRSGGSPLHF. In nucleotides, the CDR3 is TGTGCCAGCACCCAAAGAGGGGGGGGCAAACGAAGCGGGGGATCACCCCTCCACTTT.

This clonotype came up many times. The DNA of the CDR3 is TGTGCCAGCAGTAACCTTCCCGGCACTGAAGCTTTCTTT. This gives the protein CASSNLPGTEAFF. This chain links TRBV12-3 or TRBV12-4 with TRBJ1-1; D not certain. Trimming removed 5 bases at V and 4 bases at J, with 11 bases between. This CDR3 spans 13 amino acids.

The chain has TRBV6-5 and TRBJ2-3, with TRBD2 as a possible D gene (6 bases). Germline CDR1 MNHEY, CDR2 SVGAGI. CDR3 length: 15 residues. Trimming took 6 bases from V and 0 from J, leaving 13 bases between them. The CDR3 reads CASSLLADSTDTQYF. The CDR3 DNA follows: TGTGCCAGCAGCTTACTAGCAGATAGCACAGATACGCAGTATTTT.

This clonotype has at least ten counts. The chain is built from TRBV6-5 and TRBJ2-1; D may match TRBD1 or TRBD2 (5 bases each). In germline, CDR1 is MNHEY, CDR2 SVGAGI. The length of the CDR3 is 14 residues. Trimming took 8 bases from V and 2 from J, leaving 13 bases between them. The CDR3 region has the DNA TGTGCCAGCGCCCGGGACGCCGCCTACAATGAGCAGTTCTTC. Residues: CASARDAAYNEQFF.

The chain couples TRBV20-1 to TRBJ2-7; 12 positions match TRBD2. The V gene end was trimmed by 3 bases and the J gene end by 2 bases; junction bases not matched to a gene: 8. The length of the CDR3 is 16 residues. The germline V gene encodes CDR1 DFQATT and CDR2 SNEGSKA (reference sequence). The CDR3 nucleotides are TGCAGTGCTAGTCACATACTAGCGGGGGGACCCTACGAGCAGTACTTC. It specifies CSASHILAGGPYEQYF.

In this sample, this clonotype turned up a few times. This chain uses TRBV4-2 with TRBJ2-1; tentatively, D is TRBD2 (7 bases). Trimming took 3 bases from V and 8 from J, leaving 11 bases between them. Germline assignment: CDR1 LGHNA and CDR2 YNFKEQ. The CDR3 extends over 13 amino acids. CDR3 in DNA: TGTGCCAGCAGCCAGGGGGGGGCTGATGAGCAGTTCTTC. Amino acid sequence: CASSQGGADEQFF.

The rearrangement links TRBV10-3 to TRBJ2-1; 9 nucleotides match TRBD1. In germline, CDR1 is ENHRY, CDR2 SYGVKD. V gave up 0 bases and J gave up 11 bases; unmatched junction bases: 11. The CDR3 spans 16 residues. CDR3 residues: CAISESIQGAPGKQFF. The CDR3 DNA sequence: TGTGCCATCAGTGAGTCGATACAGGGGGCTCCGGGGAAGCAGTTCTTC.

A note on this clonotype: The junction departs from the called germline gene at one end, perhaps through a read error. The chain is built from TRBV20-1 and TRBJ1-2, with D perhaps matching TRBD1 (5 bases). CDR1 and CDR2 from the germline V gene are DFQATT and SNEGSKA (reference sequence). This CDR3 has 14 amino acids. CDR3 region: CSAQVGGYPYGYTF. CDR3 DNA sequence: TGCAGTGCCCAGGTGGGGGGGTACCCCTATGGGTACACCTTC.

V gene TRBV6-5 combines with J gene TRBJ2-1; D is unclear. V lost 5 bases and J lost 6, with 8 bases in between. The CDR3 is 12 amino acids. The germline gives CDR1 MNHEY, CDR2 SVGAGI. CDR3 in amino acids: CASSGPANEQFF. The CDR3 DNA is TGTGCCAGCAGTGGACCCGCCAATGAGCAGTTCTTC.

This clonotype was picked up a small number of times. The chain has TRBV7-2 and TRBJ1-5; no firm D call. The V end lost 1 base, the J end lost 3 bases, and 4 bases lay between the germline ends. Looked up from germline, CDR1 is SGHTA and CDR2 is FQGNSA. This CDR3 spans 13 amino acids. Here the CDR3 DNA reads TGTGCCAGCAGCTTAGACATCAATCAGCCCCAGCATTTT. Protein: CASSLDINQPQHF.

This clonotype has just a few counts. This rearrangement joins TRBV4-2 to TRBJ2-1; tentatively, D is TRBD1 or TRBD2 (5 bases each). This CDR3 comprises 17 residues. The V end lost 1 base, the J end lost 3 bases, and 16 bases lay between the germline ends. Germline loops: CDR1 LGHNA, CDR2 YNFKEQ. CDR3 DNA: TGTGCCAGCAGCCAAGGTCAACGGATTGGGGGCTACAATGAGCAGTTCTTC. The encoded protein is CASSQGQRIGGYNEQFF.

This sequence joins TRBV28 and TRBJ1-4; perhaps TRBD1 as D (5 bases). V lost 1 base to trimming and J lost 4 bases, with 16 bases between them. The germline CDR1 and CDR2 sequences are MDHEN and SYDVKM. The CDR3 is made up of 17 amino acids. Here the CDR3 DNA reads TGTGCCAGCAGTTTATATCTCACGGGGGGGAATAATGAAAAACTGTTTTTT. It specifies CASSLYLTGGNNEKLFF.

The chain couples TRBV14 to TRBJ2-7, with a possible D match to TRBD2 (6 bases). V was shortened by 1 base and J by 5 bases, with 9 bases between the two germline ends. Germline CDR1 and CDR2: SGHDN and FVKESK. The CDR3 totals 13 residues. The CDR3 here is CASSQVGGNEQYF. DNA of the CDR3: TGTGCCAGCAGCCAAGTTGGAGGGAACGAGCAGTACTTC.

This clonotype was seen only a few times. The CDR3 DNA sequence: TGTGCCAGCAGCTTGAAGGGCGACAGCCCCAATCAGCCCCAGCATTTT. Its translation: CASSLKGDSPNQPQHF. The chain joins TRBV5-4 to TRBJ1-5; D possibly corresponds to TRBD1 (5 bases). The length of the CDR3 is 16 residues. The germline gives CDR1 SGHNT, CDR2 YYREEE (reference sequence). Trimming left V 1 base short and J 3 bases short, with 14 bases between. Complete variable domain (other parts from reference TRBV5-4 and TRBJ1-5): ETGVTQSPTHLIKTRGQQVTLRCSSQSGHNTVSWYQQALGQGPQFIFQYYREEENGRGNFPPRFSGLQFPNYSSELNVNALELDDSALYLCASSLKGDSPNQPQHFGDGTRLSIL.

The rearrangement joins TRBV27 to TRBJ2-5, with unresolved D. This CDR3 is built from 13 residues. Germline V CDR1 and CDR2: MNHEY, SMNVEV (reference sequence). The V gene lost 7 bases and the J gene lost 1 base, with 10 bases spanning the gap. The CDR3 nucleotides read TGTGCCAGCAAGAGGCAGAGCCAAGAGACCCAGTACTTC. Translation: CASKRQSQETQYF.

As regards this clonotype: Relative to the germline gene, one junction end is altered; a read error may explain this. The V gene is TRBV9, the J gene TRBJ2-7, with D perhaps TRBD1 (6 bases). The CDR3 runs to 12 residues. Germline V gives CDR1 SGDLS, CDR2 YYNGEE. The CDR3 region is CASTTDSNSLFF. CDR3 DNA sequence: TGTGCCAGCACCACGGACAGTAACAGTCTTTTCTTC. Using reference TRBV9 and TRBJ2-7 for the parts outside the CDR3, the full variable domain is DSGVTQTPKHLITATGQRVTLRCSPRSGDLSVYWYQQSLDQGLQFLIQYYNGEERAKGNILERFSAQQFPDLHSELNLSSLELGDSALYFCASTTDSNSLFFGPGTRLTVT.